This is a list of T cell receptor beta chains from one sample in a study of vaccination effects on CD4 cells after COVID-19. Their cognate antigens are unknown. Libraries were prepared by immunoSEQ multiplex PCR; TCRdb keeps only in-frame clonotypes and omits some of them. Of some 24,000 clones in the sample, over 60% are singletons; the top ten hold over 9%. The sample consisted of CD4+ T cells from PBMCs cultured with HCoV-NL63 spike peptides, taken before COVID-19 vaccination. These TCRs come from a human donor who received a COVID-19 vaccine. The CDR3 runs from the conserved cysteine through the conserved F or W. The order of the fields is J gene, clone size, V gene, D gene, CDR3 protein, CDR3 DNA. The D gene is left open where the match is weak. Some rows have no size entry. The others give once, few or many, or a class for an expanded clone.

J: TRBJ1-3
size: few
V: TRBV4-1
D: .
CDR3: CASSQDGDSGNTIYF
DNA: TGCGCCAGCAGCCAAGACGGGGACTCTGGAAACACCATATATTTT

J: TRBJ2-3
size: .
V: TRBV5-1
D: .
CDR3: CASSLGFSTDTQYF
DNA: TGCGCCAGCAGCTTGGGGTTTAGCACAGATACGCAGTATTTT

J: TRBJ2-6
size: .
V: TRBV4-2
D: .
CDR3: CASSQATVSGANVLTF
DNA: TGTGCCAGCAGCCAAGCGACCGTCTCTGGGGCCAACGTCCTGACTTTC

J: TRBJ1-2
size: few
V: TRBV5-1
D: .
CDR3: CASSLTRVSGYTF
DNA: TGCGCCAGCAGCTTAACAAGGGTTTCTGGCTACACCTTC

J: TRBJ2-5
size: once
V: TRBV5-4
D: .
CDR3: CASSLGLRRETQYF
DNA: TGTGCCAGCAGCTTGGGGCTGAGAAGGGAGACCCAGTACTTC

J: TRBJ2-5
size: .
V: TRBV21-1
D: .
CDR3: CASSKGEGETQYF
DNA: TGTGCCAGCAGCAAGGGGGAAGGAGAGACCCAGTACTTC

J: TRBJ2-6
size: once
V: TRBV19
D: TRBD1
CDR3: CASSTMDRGRFGANVLTF
DNA: TGTGCCAGTAGTACTATGGACAGGGGGCGCTTTGGGGCCAACGTCCTGACTTTC

J: TRBJ1-1
size: .
V: TRBV4-1
D: TRBD1
CDR3: CASSPPDRGTNTEAFF
DNA: TGCGCCAGCAGCCCTCCGGACAGGGGGACCAACACTGAAGCTTTCTTT

J: TRBJ2-7
size: .
V: TRBV6-5
D: TRBD2
CDR3: CASSYTSGTGYEQYF
DNA: TGTGCCAGCAGCTACACGAGCGGGACTGGCTACGAGCAGTACTTC

J: TRBJ1-1
size: .
V: TRBV6-5
D: .
CDR3: CASSPLSSEAFF
DNA: TGTGCCAGCAGTCCCCTCAGCTCTGAAGCTTTCTTT

J: TRBJ1-1
size: .
V: TRBV11-2
D: TRBD1
CDR3: CASGYRQGYTEAFF
DNA: TGTGCCAGCGGATACCGACAGGGTTACACTGAAGCTTTCTTT

J: TRBJ1-2
size: .
V: TRBV7-9
D: .
CDR3: CASSVGIAGTYSYGYTF
DNA: TGTGCCAGCAGCGTCGGAATAGCCGGGACATACTCCTATGGCTACACCTTC

J: TRBJ2-5
size: once
V: TRBV2
D: TRBD2
CDR3: CASSDRSGRGETQYF
DNA: TGTGCCAGCAGTGACCGTAGCGGGAGGGGGGAGACCCAGTACTTC

J: TRBJ2-3
size: .
V: TRBV5-1
D: TRBD2
CDR3: CASSSETSPTDTQYF
DNA: TGCGCCAGCAGCTCTGAGACTAGCCCCACAGATACGCAGTATTTT

J: TRBJ1-2
size: .
V: TRBV9
D: .
CDR3: CASSVDSNYGYTF
DNA: TGTGCCAGCAGCGTAGACAGTAACTATGGCTACACCTTC

J: TRBJ2-7
size: .
V: TRBV15
D: TRBD1
CDR3: CATSRESGTGGYEQYF
DNA: TGTGCCACCAGCAGAGAAAGTGGGACAGGGGGCTACGAGCAGTACTTC

J: TRBJ2-7
size: .
V: TRBV9
D: TRBD1
CDR3: CASSPGTGSYKQYF
DNA: TGTGCCAGCAGCCCAGGGACAGGGTCGTATAAGCAGTACTTC

J: TRBJ2-7
size: once
V: TRBV5-1
D: TRBD1
CDR3: CASSFQGQGSSYEQYF
DNA: TGCGCCAGCAGCTTTCAGGGACAGGGATCGTCGTACGAGCAGTACTTC